This is a list of T cell receptor beta chains from one sample in a study of blood T cell repertoires in COVID-19. TCRdb's copy holds only in-frame clones and misses some; the assay was immunoSEQ multiplex PCR. The sample shows about 210,000 clones, 75% to 85% of them seen only once. The sequencing sample was made of peripheral blood. The receptors come from a woman in her 70s with COVID-19, enrolled during active disease. The CDR3 runs from the conserved cysteine through the conserved F or W. The D gene is left open where the match is weak. Size is stated for part of the rows, as once, few or many counts, or as a class when the clone is expanded.

d_call: NA; j_call: TRBJ1-1; clone_size: few; v_call: TRBV27; cdr3_aa: CASRNRLNTEAFF; cdr3_nt: TGTGCCAGCAGGAACAGATTGAACACTGAAGCTTTCTTT
d_call: TRBD1; j_call: TRBJ1-4; clone_size: few; v_call: TRBV4-3; cdr3_aa: CASRSGTGREKLFF; cdr3_nt: TGCGCCAGCAGGTCCGGGACAGGACGGGAAAAACTGTTTTTT
d_call: NA; j_call: TRBJ1-1; clone_size: once; v_call: TRBV29-1; cdr3_aa: CSVEARRGLEAFF; cdr3_nt: TGCAGCGTTGAGGCTAGAAGGGGATTGGAAGCTTTCTTT
d_call: NA; j_call: TRBJ1-5; clone_size: NA; v_call: TRBV19; cdr3_aa: CASSMGAGNQPQHF; cdr3_nt: TGTGCCAGTAGTATGGGGGCTGGCAATCAGCCCCAGCATTTT
d_call: TRBD2; j_call: TRBJ2-1; clone_size: NA; v_call: TRBV19; cdr3_aa: CASKSGGAGGFNEQFF; cdr3_nt: TGTGCCAGTAAGAGTGGGGGCGCGGGAGGATTCAATGAGCAGTTCTTC
d_call: NA; j_call: TRBJ2-3; clone_size: few; v_call: TRBV6-6; cdr3_aa: CASRQEDSTDTQYF; cdr3_nt: TGTGCCAGCAGGCAGGAGGACAGCACAGATACGCAGTATTTT
d_call: TRBD1; j_call: TRBJ1-4; clone_size: few; v_call: TRBV4-1; cdr3_aa: CASSLSGGGQGGEKLFF; cdr3_nt: TGCGCCAGCAGCCTTTCAGGAGGGGGACAGGGAGGTGAAAAACTGTTTTTT
d_call: NA; j_call: TRBJ1-1; clone_size: once; v_call: TRBV5-1; cdr3_aa: CASSSWTAGGIRAFF; cdr3_nt: TGCGCCAGCAGCTCATGGACGGCCGGGGGTATTCGAGCTTTCTTT
d_call: TRBD1; j_call: TRBJ1-6; clone_size: NA; v_call: TRBV7-9; cdr3_aa: CASSYDRGSGSSYNSPLHF; cdr3_nt: TGTGCCAGCAGCTACGACAGGGGAAGTGGGAGCTCCTATAATTCACCCCTCCACTTT
d_call: TRBD2; j_call: TRBJ2-2; clone_size: NA; v_call: TRBV5-4; cdr3_aa: CASSFLSGRITGELFF; cdr3_nt: TGTGCCAGCAGCTTTCTGAGCGGGAGAATAACCGGGGAGCTGTTTTTT
d_call: TRBD1; j_call: TRBJ1-3; clone_size: NA; v_call: TRBV7-8; cdr3_aa: CASSYRGSGNTIYF; cdr3_nt: TGTGCCAGCAGTTACAGGGGCTCTGGAAACACCATATATTTT
d_call: NA; j_call: TRBJ2-7; clone_size: NA; v_call: TRBV7-8; cdr3_aa: CASSQNRNEQYF; cdr3_nt: TGTGCCAGCAGCCAAAACAGGAACGAGCAGTACTTC
d_call: TRBD1; j_call: TRBJ2-1; clone_size: NA; v_call: TRBV28; cdr3_aa: CASSSRDREFF; cdr3_nt: TGTGCCAGCAGTTCCCGGGACAGGGAGTTCTTC
d_call: NA; j_call: TRBJ1-3; clone_size: NA; v_call: TRBV9; cdr3_aa: CASSPRLESIGNTIYF; cdr3_nt: TGTGCCAGCAGCCCCCGTCTAGAATCCATCGGAAACACCATATATTTT
d_call: NA; j_call: TRBJ2-7; clone_size: NA; v_call: TRBV28; cdr3_aa: CASREAPYEQYF; cdr3_nt: TGTGCCAGCAGGGAGGCCCCTTACGAGCAGTACTTC
d_call: TRBD1; j_call: TRBJ2-7; clone_size: NA; v_call: TRBV5-1; cdr3_aa: CASSLDGQGGTYEQYF; cdr3_nt: TGCGCCAGCAGCTTGGACGGACAGGGGGGGACCTACGAGCAGTACTTC
d_call: NA; j_call: TRBJ1-1; clone_size: NA; v_call: TRBV11-3; cdr3_aa: CASRLEAFF; cdr3_nt: TGTGCCAGCAGACTCGAAGCTTTCTTT
d_call: TRBD2; j_call: TRBJ2-5; clone_size: once; v_call: TRBV27; cdr3_aa: CASAAGGAGETQYF; cdr3_nt: TGTGCCAGCGCCGCGGGAGGGGCTGGAGAGACCCAGTACTTC
d_call: TRBD2; j_call: TRBJ2-1; clone_size: few; v_call: TRBV30; cdr3_aa: CACTGGTNYNEQFF; cdr3_nt: TGTGCCTGTACTGGCGGGACTAACTACAATGAGCAGTTCTTC
d_call: NA; j_call: TRBJ2-1; clone_size: once; v_call: TRBV2; cdr3_aa: CASRREQGSEQFF; cdr3_nt: TGTGCCAGCAGAAGGGAACAGGGAAGCGAGCAGTTCTTC
d_call: NA; j_call: TRBJ1-5; clone_size: NA; v_call: TRBV28; cdr3_aa: CAPQNDQPQHF; cdr3_nt: TGTGCCCCGCAGAATGATCAGCCCCAGCATTTT
d_call: NA; j_call: TRBJ2-7; clone_size: NA; v_call: TRBV18; cdr3_aa: CASSAAGASYEQYF; cdr3_nt: TGTGCCAGCTCAGCCGCGGGGGCTTCCTACGAGCAGTACTTC
d_call: TRBD1; j_call: TRBJ1-2; clone_size: NA; v_call: TRBV7-2; cdr3_aa: CASSVRGGTGFDGYTF; cdr3_nt: TGTGCCAGCAGCGTACGGGGGGGGACAGGGTTTGATGGCTACACCTTC
d_call: TRBD1; j_call: TRBJ1-6; clone_size: NA; v_call: TRBV14; cdr3_aa: CASRRTGDNSPLHF; cdr3_nt: TGTGCCAGCAGACGGACAGGGGATAATTCACCCCTCCACTTT
d_call: TRBD1; j_call: TRBJ2-7; clone_size: few; v_call: TRBV10-3; cdr3_aa: CAISESGTGNEQYF; cdr3_nt: TGTGCCATCAGTGAATCCGGGACAGGGAACGAGCAGTACTTC
d_call: NA; j_call: TRBJ1-2; clone_size: few; v_call: TRBV18; cdr3_aa: CASSPPARSGSGYTF; cdr3_nt: TGTGCCAGCTCACCCCCAGCGAGGTCTGGGAGTGGCTACACCTTC
d_call: TRBD2; j_call: TRBJ2-1; clone_size: NA; v_call: TRBV28; cdr3_aa: CASRLSGRVDEQFF; cdr3_nt: TGTGCCAGCAGATTAAGCGGGAGGGTGGATGAGCAGTTCTTC
d_call: TRBD1; j_call: TRBJ2-7; clone_size: NA; v_call: TRBV30; cdr3_aa: CAWSKGDRGPYEQYF; cdr3_nt: TGTGCCTGGAGTAAAGGGGACAGGGGACCCTACGAGCAGTACTTC
d_call: TRBD1; j_call: TRBJ2-7; clone_size: NA; v_call: TRBV7-9; cdr3_aa: CASSPQGGQGLHEQYF; cdr3_nt: TGTGCCAGCAGCCCCCAGGGTGGACAGGGCCTGCACGAGCAGTACTTC
d_call: NA; j_call: TRBJ1-2; clone_size: NA; v_call: TRBV21-1; cdr3_aa: CASSKLGSRLCGYTF; cdr3_nt: TGTGCCAGCAGCAAACTCGGGAGCCGGCTTTGTGGCTACACCTTC
d_call: NA; j_call: TRBJ1-5; clone_size: NA; v_call: TRBV28; cdr3_aa: CASSLTNQPQHF; cdr3_nt: TGTGCCAGCAGTTTGACAAATCAGCCCCAGCATTTT
d_call: TRBD2; j_call: TRBJ2-7; clone_size: few; v_call: TRBV10-3; cdr3_aa: CAISVGLEPDYEQYF; cdr3_nt: TGTGCCATCAGTGTGGGACTAGAGCCAGACTACGAGCAGTACTTC